A single sample gave rise to the 21 T cell receptor beta chains below, sequenced in a study of shared clonotypes between healthy human individuals (dated by TCRdb to 2020 to 2021). For the CD8 naive samples, CD45RO-negative cells were positively selected for CCR7, yielding a CD45RA+CCR7+ population from which TemRA cells were excluded. The library was produced with the immunoSEQ multiplex PCR assay. TCRdb carries this immuneACCESS record with in-frame sequences only. Its versions omit some clonotypes, under half of them owing to an unresolved V gene in the studies checked, with the rest unexplained. The sample table lists approximately 1.9 million clones, 93% of them with a count of one. The top ten clonotypes cover more than 1.5% of the sample. The sequenced sample consisted of naive CD8+ T cells from PBMCs. Taken with the paper, the label for cell subset or site translates to: CD45RA+CCR7+. These receptors were collected from a man in his late teens or twenties in good health. Some clones in this sample may be carry-over from other donors' samples.

V is TRBV27 and J is TRBJ1-5; D is perhaps TRBD1 (6 bases). This CDR3 comprises 15 residues. V lost 2 bases and J 4 bases, leaving 12 bases between the germline ends. Germline V lookup: CDR1 MNHEY, CDR2 SMNVEV (reference sequence). CDR3 sequence reads: CASSLTRTANQPQHF. CDR3 nucleotide sequence: TGTGCCAGCAGTTTAACCCGGACAGCTAATCAGCCCCAGCATTTT.

This chain joins TRBV27 and TRBJ2-3; 12 bases are a match to TRBD2. The CDR3 is 16 amino acids. Looked up from germline, CDR1 is MNHEY and CDR2 is SMNVEV (reference sequence). The V and J ends lost 3 bases and 6 bases, in that order; junction bases with no gene match: 7. In DNA, the CDR3 is TGTGCCAGCAGTTTGCTCCGGACTAGCGGGATTGATACGCAGTATTTT. This codes for CASSLLRTSGIDTQYF.

This chain uses TRBV27 with TRBJ2-1; D is undetermined. Germline V gives CDR1 MNHEY, CDR2 SMNVEV (reference sequence). V shed 3 bases and J shed 5 bases, with 8 bases lying between them. The CDR3 extends over 13 amino acids. Here the CDR3 reads CASSFRPHNEQFF. CDR3 sequence (DNA): TGTGCCAGCAGTTTCCGACCGCACAATGAGCAGTTCTTC.

The rearrangement links TRBV11-3 to TRBJ1-1, with a tentative D call TRBD1 (5 bases). Germline loops: CDR1 SGHNT, CDR2 YENEEA. There are 13 residues in the CDR3. V lost 4 bases and J 4 bases, leaving 10 bases between the germline ends. The CDR3 sequence: CASSSGRGTEAFF. As DNA, the CDR3 is TGTGCCAGCAGCTCAGGAAGGGGCACTGAAGCTTTCTTT.

Note on this clone: Other DNA sequences in this specimen translate into the identical CDR3. The J gene is TRBJ2-3, the V gene TRBV27; a weak D match, TRBD2 (5 bases). There are 15 residues in the CDR3. CDR1 is MNHEY, CDR2 SMNVEV, per germline (reference sequence). V dropped 3 bases and J dropped 2 bases, with 12 bases sitting between them. CDR3 in DNA: TGTGCCAGCAGTTTGGGCCCGGGGTCCACAGATACGCAGTATTTT. Translating gives CASSLGPGSTDTQYF.

Points on this clone: In the same sample, other DNA sequences code for this CDR3. This sequence joins TRBV27 and TRBJ1-3; D may be TRBD1 (6 bases). The CDR3 has 15 residues. V lost 2 bases, J lost 0 bases, and 8 bases lay in between. The germline gives CDR1 MNHEY, CDR2 SMNVEV (reference sequence). The CDR3 region has the DNA TGTGCCAGCAGTTTAAGGGGGAGCTCTGGAAACACCATATATTTT. The encoded protein is CASSLRGSSGNTIYF.

V gene TRBV30 combines with J gene TRBJ1-2; 8 nucleotides align to TRBD1. This CDR3 is built from 14 residues. J was trimmed by 4 bases and V by 1 base; bases with no gene match: 5. Per germline, CDR1 GTSNPN and CDR2 SVGIG (reference sequence). CDR3 bases: TGTGCCTGGAGTGAGGGGACAGGCGGCTATGGCTACACCTTC. Its translation is CAWSEGTGGYGYTF.

The chain recombines TRBV5-1 with TRBJ2-3, with 11 bases identical to TRBD2. The CDR3 runs 18 residues. Trimming cost V 0 bases and J 4 bases; bases outside gene matches: 10. Germline CDR1 SGHRS, CDR2 YFSETQ. CDR3 in DNA: TGCGCCAGCAGCTTGGGACTAGCGGGATTAACGTATGCAGATACGCAGTATTTT. This encodes CASSLGLAGLTYADTQYF. The full variable domain, with the rest looked up from reference TRBV5-1 and TRBJ2-3, is KAGVTQTPRYLIKTRGQQVTLSCSPISGHRSVSWYQQTPGQGLQFLFEYFSETQRNKGNFPGRFSGRQFSNSRSEMNVSTLELGDSALYLCASSLGLAGLTYADTQYFGPGTRLTVL.

The chain carries TRBV7-9 and TRBJ2-5; possible D gene TRBD2, 5 bases. Germline CDR1 SEHNR, CDR2 FQNEAQ (reference sequence). V shed 8 bases and J shed 2 bases, with 27 bases lying between them. The CDR3 spans 18 residues. The CDR3 nucleotides read TGTGCCAGCGACCCGGGGTTCGGGCAGCGAGGCCCACAAGAGACCCAGTACTTC. This sequence encodes CASDPGFGQRGPQETQYF.

V and J are TRBV5-6 and TRBJ1-1; D perhaps matches TRBD1 (5 bases). This CDR3 region has 17 residues. V lost 4 bases and J 1 base, leaving 20 bases between the germline ends. CDR1 is SGHDT, CDR2 YYEEEE, per germline. In DNA form, the CDR3 reads TGTGCCAGCAGCAAAGACAGAATCCTCCCTTCGAACACTGAAGCTTTCTTT. Translating gives CASSKDRILPSNTEAFF.

Comment on this clone: The same CDR3 is also encoded by other DNA sequences in this sample. V gene TRBV2 combines with J gene TRBJ2-3, with D unresolved. V gave up 0 bases and J gave up 5 bases, with 3 bases separating them. The CDR3 consists of 12 residues. CDR1 is SNHLY, CDR2 FYNNEI, per germline. The CDR3 sequence is CASSEALDTQYF. The CDR3 coding sequence is TGTGCCAGCAGTGAAGCGCTAGATACGCAGTATTTT. The full variable domain, in which reference TRBV2 and TRBJ2-3 provide the parts outside the CDR3, is EPEVTQTPSHQVTQMGQEVILRCVPISNHLYFYWYRQILGQKVEFLVSFYNNEISEKSEIFDDQFSVERPDGSNFTLKIRSTKLEDSAMYFCASSEALDTQYFGPGTRLTVL.

This chain links TRBV2 with TRBJ2-1; 10 positions match TRBD1. The CDR3 spans 15 residues. Germline V gives CDR1 SNHLY, CDR2 FYNNEI. Trimming at V came to 2 bases and at J to 5 bases, leaving 3 bases not matched to a gene. CDR3 sequence reads: CASSERDRGNNEQFF. DNA for the CDR3: TGTGCCAGCAGTGAAAGGGACAGGGGCAACAATGAGCAGTTCTTC.

The chain joins TRBV19 to TRBJ1-2; D may be TRBD1 (6 bases). With 5 bases removed from V and 3 bases from J, the gap between germline ends came to 19 bases. Germline V gene sequence: CDR1 LNHDA, CDR2 SQIVND (reference sequence). CDR3 length: 16 residues. The CDR3 spells CASSPRGRGIDYGYTF. CDR3 DNA sequence: TGTGCCAGTAGTCCCAGGGGAAGGGGGATAGACTATGGCTACACCTTC.

The V and J genes are TRBV14 and TRBJ2-7; 7 positions match TRBD2. Germline assignment: CDR1 SGHDN and CDR2 FVKESK. CDR3 size: 15 residues. The junction had 5 bases not matched to a gene; V was cut back by 1 base and J by 2 bases. CDR3 region: CASSQGLAATYEQYF. Written as DNA, the CDR3 is TGTGCCAGCAGCCAAGGCCTAGCGGCAACCTACGAGCAGTACTTC. Filled out from reference TRBV14 and TRBJ2-7, the complete variable domain reads EAGVTQFPSHSVIEKGQTVTLRCDPISGHDNLYWYRRVMGKEIKFLLHFVKESKQDESGMPNNRFLAERTGGTYSTLKVQPAELEDSGVYFCASSQGLAATYEQYFGPGTRLTVT.

This chain links TRBV11-3 with TRBJ2-3; D possibly uses TRBD1 or TRBD2 (5 bases each). CDR1 is SGHNT, CDR2 YENEEA, per germline. This CDR3 contains 14 residues. The V and J ends lost 5 bases and 4 bases respectively, with 13 bases between them. The CDR3 sequence is CASSLYGDADTQYF. Here the CDR3 DNA reads TGTGCCAGCAGCCTTTATGGGGACGCAGATACGCAGTATTTT.

The chain combines TRBV19 with TRBJ2-7, with 9 positions matching TRBD2. Germline values: CDR1 LNHDA, CDR2 SQIVND (reference sequence). The CDR3 consists of 14 residues. V lost 6 bases and J lost 5; bases outside the gene matches: 8. The CDR3 nucleotides read TGTGCCAGTAGCGAGGGACTAGCTTTGGACGAGCAGTACTTC. Its translation: CASSEGLALDEQYF. Full variable domain (rest looked up from reference TRBV19 and TRBJ2-7): DGGITQSPKYLFRKEGQNVTLSCEQNLNHDAMYWYRQDPGQGLRLIYYSQIVNDFQKGDIAEGYSVSREKKESFPLTVTSAQKNPTAFYLCASSEGLALDEQYFGPGTRLTVT.

This clone was detected only a few times. This sequence joins TRBV2 and TRBJ1-4, with TRBD1 matching 8 bases. V trimming: 4 bases; J trimming: 5 bases; junction bases outside the gene matches: 6. In germline, CDR1 is SNHLY, CDR2 FYNNEI. The CDR3 contains 15 residues. The CDR3 loop reads CASSGPGGANEKLFF. Written as DNA, the CDR3 is TGTGCCAGCAGTGGACCAGGGGGCGCGAATGAAAAACTGTTTTTT.

A single count supports this clone. V gene TRBV27 combines with J gene TRBJ2-7; 12 nucleotides align to TRBD2. Germline CDR1 reads MNHEY; CDR2 reads SMNVEV (reference sequence). The ends lost 8 bases at V and 4 bases at J; junction bases unmatched: 12. This CDR3 is built from 16 residues. The CDR3 coding sequence is TGTGCCAGCCTTGGCCCTGGACTAGCGGGAATTTACGAGCAGTACTTC. Translation gives CASLGPGLAGIYEQYF.

The genes are TRBV27 and TRBJ2-1; 12 bases fit TRBD2. There are 15 residues in the CDR3. V lost 3 bases to trimming and J lost 7 bases; unmatched junction nucleotides: 4. Germline assignment: CDR1 MNHEY and CDR2 SMNVEV (reference sequence). The CDR3 loop is CASSFWTSGKNEQFF. The DNA of the CDR3 is TGTGCCAGCAGTTTTTGGACTAGCGGGAAAAATGAGCAGTTCTTC.

The J gene is TRBJ2-7, the V gene TRBV19; D gene uncertain. The CDR3 is 15 amino acids. V was trimmed by 3 bases and J by 0 bases, leaving 12 bases between them. The V gene's germline CDR1 is LNHDA and CDR2 SQIVND (reference sequence). The DNA of the CDR3 is TGTGCCAGTAGTATCGGCAGAAAGACCTCCTACGAGCAGTACTTC. Translated, it gives CASSIGRKTSYEQYF.

This clone has just one count. The chain uses TRBV9 and TRBJ2-3; D is unclear. Trimming cost V 3 bases and J 5 bases, with 7 bases left between them. Germline V lookup: CDR1 SGDLS, CDR2 YYNGEE. The CDR3 has 12 residues. CDR3 in DNA: TGTGCCAGCAGCGATGTTGGAGATACGCAGTATTTT. This codes for CASSDVGDTQYF.